This entry describes one TCR beta chain. Its specificity is unknown. The assay was immunoSEQ multiplex PCR, and TCRdb's table has in-frame clones only and misses some. The repertoire consists of about 70,000 clones, with approximately 87% occurring once and the leading ten covering roughly 22%. This sample is drawn from a study of T cells in localized non-small cell lung cancer. Regarding the study as a whole: Higher adjacent-lung clonality was associated with shorter survival.

The receptor's source is a male donor at least 60 years old with stage III squamous cell lung carcinoma. Sequencing was performed on peripheral blood, taken before any cancer treatment.

CDR3 protein: CASTRTSGADTQYF. CDR3 nucleotides: TGTGCCAGCACAAGGACTAGCGGGGCCGATACGCAGTATTTT. V usage is TRBV6-5 and J usage is TRBJ2-3, with 12 nucleotides matching TRBD2. Trimming at V came to 7 bases and at J to 6 bases, leaving 5 bases not matched to a gene. The CDR3 length is 14 residues. From germline, CDR1 is MNHEY and CDR2 SVGAGI.